This T cell receptor (beta chain) was captured by sequencing in a study of blood T cell repertoires in COVID-19. Study overall: In each case, the material was cDNA or gDNA derived from T cells, B-cell-depleted T cells, or PBMCs.

In germline, CDR1 is KGHDR, CDR2 SFDVKD. This CDR3 has 16 amino acids. V gave up 4 bases and J gave up 3 bases, with 17 bases separating them. The repertoire was sequenced with immunoSEQ multiplex PCR; TCRdb's copy has only in-frame clones and lacks some. There are some 76,000 clones in the sample; roughly 80% occur only once, and about 20% lies in the top ten. This rearrangement joins TRBV24-1 to TRBJ2-5, with D tentatively TRBD1 (6 bases). Sequenced material: peripheral blood. The receptor was isolated from a woman aged 60-75 years with acute or convalescent COVID-19. This CDR3 is CATSDLASGTKETQYF. CDR3 nucleotides: TGTGCCACCAGTGACCTTGCTTCGGGGACAAAAGAGACCCAGTACTTC.